This T cell receptor beta chain was captured by sequencing in a study of cytomegalovirus exposure and HLA in healthy donors. About the study: The same platform was used for the 100 to 150 validation repertoires and the roughly 720 first-cohort repertoires, a later analysis reported.

A word on this clone: What it binds is not known.

From germline, CDR1 is ENHRY and CDR2 SYGVKD. This CDR3 is built from 13 residues. The V gene lost 3 bases and the J gene lost 4 bases, with 9 bases spanning the gap. Assay used: immunoSEQ multiplex PCR; TCRdb lists only in-frame clones, some missing. Among around 150,000 clones listed, 85% to 90% were seen once. Overall study results and limits: Cytomegalovirus association was assigned to 170 or so TCR beta chains.

Sequencing was carried out using PBMCs. This chain links TRBV10-3 with TRBJ1-2; D remains ambiguous. The receptor was isolated from a woman under 30 in good health and CMV-seropositive. In nucleotides, the CDR3 is TGTGCCATCAGTGAACGGTCGGGCTATGGCTACACCTTC. Protein: CAISERSGYGYTF.